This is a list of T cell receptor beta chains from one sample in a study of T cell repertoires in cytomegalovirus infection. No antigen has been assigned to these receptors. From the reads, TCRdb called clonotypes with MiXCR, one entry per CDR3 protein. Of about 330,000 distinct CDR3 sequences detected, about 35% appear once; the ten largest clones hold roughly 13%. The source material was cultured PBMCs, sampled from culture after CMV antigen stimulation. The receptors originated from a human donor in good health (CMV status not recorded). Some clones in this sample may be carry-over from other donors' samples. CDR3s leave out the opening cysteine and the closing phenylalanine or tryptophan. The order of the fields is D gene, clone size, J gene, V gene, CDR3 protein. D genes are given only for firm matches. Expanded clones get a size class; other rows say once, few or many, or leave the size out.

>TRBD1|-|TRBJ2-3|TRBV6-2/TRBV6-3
ASRSWGQGSDTQY
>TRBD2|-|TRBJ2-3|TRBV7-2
ASSLASGSISDTQY
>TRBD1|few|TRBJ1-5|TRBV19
ASSLGQGLSNQPQH
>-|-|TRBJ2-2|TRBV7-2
ASRPANTGELF
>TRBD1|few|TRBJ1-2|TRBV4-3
ASSQDPTGKDYGYT
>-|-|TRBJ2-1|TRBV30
AWSVVNEQF
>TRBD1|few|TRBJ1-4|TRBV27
ASSTRTGDEKLF
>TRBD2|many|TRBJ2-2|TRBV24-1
ATSDIAGGTGELF
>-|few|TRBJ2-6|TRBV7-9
ASSIRDGIMSSGANVLT
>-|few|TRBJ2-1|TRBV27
ASSLRPWRVGGRSSYNEQF
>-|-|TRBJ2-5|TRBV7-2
ASSQYTLGETQY
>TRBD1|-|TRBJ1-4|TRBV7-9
ASSSISGTGSLSTNEKLF
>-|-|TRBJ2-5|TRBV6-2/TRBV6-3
ASSYSAAESVVQETQY
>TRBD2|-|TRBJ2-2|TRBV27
ASSPPLAGLTNTGELF